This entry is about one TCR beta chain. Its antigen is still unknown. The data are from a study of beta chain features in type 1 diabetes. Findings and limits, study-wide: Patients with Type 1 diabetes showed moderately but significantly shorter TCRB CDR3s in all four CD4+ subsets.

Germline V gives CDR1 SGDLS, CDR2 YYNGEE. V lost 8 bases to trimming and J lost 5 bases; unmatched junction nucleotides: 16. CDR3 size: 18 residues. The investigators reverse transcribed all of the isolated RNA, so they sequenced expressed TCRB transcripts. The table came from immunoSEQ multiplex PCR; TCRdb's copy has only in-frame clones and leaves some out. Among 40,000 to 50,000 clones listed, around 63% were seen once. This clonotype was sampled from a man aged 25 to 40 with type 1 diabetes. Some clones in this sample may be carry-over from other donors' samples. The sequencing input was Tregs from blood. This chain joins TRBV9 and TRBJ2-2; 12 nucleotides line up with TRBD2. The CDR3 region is CARMGKLAGGLWTGELFF. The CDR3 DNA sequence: TGTGCCAGAATGGGGAAACTAGCGGGGGGTTTATGGACCGGGGAGCTGTTTTTT.